Shown below are 12 T cell receptor beta chains from a single sample sequenced in a study of blood T cell repertoires in COVID-19. Profiled with immunoSEQ multiplex PCR; TCRdb holds only in-frame clones, not every one. The sample lists 170,000 or so clones; around four fifths were seen once. The material sequenced was peripheral blood. These receptors were taken from a woman in her sixties or seventies with COVID-19, enrolled during active disease.

V gene TRBV5-1 combines with J gene TRBJ1-2; the match to TRBD1 covers 7 bases. The J segment lost 1 base and the V segment lost 0 bases, leaving 6 bases of the junction unmatched. Looked up from germline, CDR1 is SGHRS and CDR2 is YFSETQ. CDR3 length: 16 residues. In DNA form, the CDR3 reads TGCGCCAGCAGCTTGGGCGGGACAGCATTTAACTATGGCTACACCTTC. Amino acids: CASSLGGTAFNYGYTF.

Only one count was recorded for this clone. The genes are TRBV7-6 and TRBJ2-7; 8 bases agree with TRBD1. Germline lookup yields CDR1 SGHVS and CDR2 FNYEAQ. This CDR3 has 14 amino acids. Trimming removed 3 bases from V and 0 bases from J; junction bases left unmatched: 1. This CDR3 is CASSFGQGSYEQYF. The CDR3, as DNA: TGTGCCAGCAGCTTCGGACAGGGCTCCTACGAGCAGTACTTC.

This sequence joins TRBV11-2 and TRBJ1-6; D is unresolved. The V end was cut by 0 bases, the J end by 8 bases, with 5 bases between. Germline CDR1 SGHAT, CDR2 FQNNGV. The CDR3 consists of 13 residues. CDR3 sequence (DNA): TGTGCCAGCAGCTTAGATCTCTATTCACCCCTCCACTTT. Its protein is CASSLDLYSPLHF.

CDR3 nucleotide sequence: TGCGCCAGCAGCTTGGGGAATAGCGGGAGGGCAGATACGCAGTATTTT. Its translation is CASSLGNSGRADTQYF. The chain couples TRBV5-1 to TRBJ2-3, with TRBD2 matching 11 bases. J gave up 4 bases and V 0 bases, and 4 bases lay outside the gene matches. CDR3 length: 16 residues. Germline V gene data show CDR1 as SGHRS and CDR2 as YFSETQ.

This clone was picked up one time. V is TRBV5-1 and J is TRBJ1-2, with 12 bases that match TRBD1. Losses at the gene ends were 4 bases for V and 4 bases for J; bases not matched to a gene: 5. In germline, CDR1 is SGHRS, CDR2 YFSETQ. This CDR3 has 15 residues. CDR3 DNA sequence: TGCGCCAGCAGCAGTGGGACAGGGGGCGCCTATGGCTACACCTTC. The encoded protein is CASSSGTGGAYGYTF.

The chain links TRBV2 to TRBJ2-7; 10 bases line up with TRBD2. The germline gives CDR1 SNHLY, CDR2 FYNNEI. CDR3 length equals 14 residues. J lost 4 bases, V lost 5 bases, and 5 bases had no gene match. CDR3 loop: CASSRTSGNYEQYF. CDR3 nucleotides: TGTGCCAGCAGTCGCACTAGCGGGAATTACGAGCAGTACTTC. Using reference TRBV2 and TRBJ2-7 for the parts outside the CDR3, the full variable domain is EPEVTQTPSHQVTQMGQEVILRCVPISNHLYFYWYRQILGQKVEFLVSFYNNEISEKSEIFDDQFSVERPDGSNFTLKIRSTKLEDSAMYFCASSRTSGNYEQYFGPGTRLTVT.

The J gene is TRBJ1-1, the V gene TRBV7-2, with 9 bases fitting TRBD1. This CDR3 contains 14 residues. J gave up 5 bases and V 1 base, and 2 bases lay outside the gene matches. Germline-derived CDR1 and CDR2 are SGHTA and FQGNSA. CDR3 region: CASSLGQGVTEAFF. For the CDR3, the DNA is TGTGCCAGCAGCTTAGGACAGGGGGTGACTGAAGCTTTCTTT.

This chain connects TRBV7-9 to TRBJ1-2; D remains unclear. With 1 base removed from V and 3 bases from J, the gap between germline ends came to 15 bases. The CDR3 extends over 16 amino acids. CDR1 SEHNR and CDR2 FQNEAQ come from the germline V gene (reference sequence). The CDR3 sequence is CASSLENAGKDYGYTF. The CDR3 bases are TGTGCCAGCAGCTTAGAGAATGCAGGAAAGGACTATGGCTACACCTTC.

The rearrangement links TRBV6-2 or TRBV6-3 to TRBJ2-1; 9 positions agree with TRBD2. Germline values: CDR1 MNHEY, CDR2 SVGEGT. This CDR3 spans 19 amino acids. With 0 bases clipped from V and 0 bases from J, the junction kept 9 bases outside the gene matches. The CDR3 loop is CASSYSRLAGRSSYNEQFF. The CDR3 DNA is TGTGCCAGCAGTTACTCGAGGCTAGCGGGGCGTAGCTCCTACAATGAGCAGTTCTTC.

The chain is built from TRBV27 and TRBJ2-3; 10 nucleotides align to TRBD2. The V and J ends lost 2 bases and 2 bases, in that order; junction bases with no gene match: 13. CDR3 size: 19 residues. Germline CDR1 MNHEY, CDR2 SMNVEV (reference sequence). As DNA, the CDR3 is TGTGCCAGCAGTTTAACGTACAGCGGGAGGGGCCCTGACACAGATACGCAGTATTTT. Translation gives CASSLTYSGRGPDTDTQYF.

This clone was recorded a few times. This chain connects TRBV29-1 to TRBJ2-3; D is uncertain. The V and J ends lost 5 bases and 4 bases respectively, with 4 bases between them. The V gene's germline CDR1 is SQVTM and CDR2 ANQGSEA. CDR3 length: 10 amino acids. The DNA for the CDR3 is TGCAGCGTTATATCAGATACGCAGTATTTT. It specifies CSVISDTQYF.

Only a few counts were recorded for this clone. The rearrangement joins TRBV5-1 to TRBJ2-4; 9 nucleotides align to TRBD1. The length of the CDR3 is 15 residues. Germline V lookup: CDR1 SGHRS, CDR2 YFSETQ. V was clipped by 0 bases and J by 6 bases; unmatched bases: 4. The CDR3 loop reads CASSLAMGQGNIQYF. In DNA, the CDR3 is TGCGCCAGCAGCTTGGCCATGGGACAGGGAAACATTCAGTACTTC.